The 31 T cell receptor beta chains given below trace back to one sample, sequenced in a study of T cell responses to AZD1222 COVID-19 vaccine (dated by TCRdb to the early 2020s). Read against the paper, the sample's time point label means: baseline before first vaccination. Library method: the immunoSEQ multiplex PCR assay. Sourced from immuneACCESS, this table was stored by TCRdb with only in-frame sequences that have V and J called. A share of the clones is absent; for the studies checked, an unresolved V gene accounts for under half, and the remainder has no known explanation. This sample lists roughly 100,000 clones; over 90% were detected once. The top ten constitute about 5% of the sample. The specimen was peripheral blood, collected on day 0 of AZD1222 vaccination. The source is an adult in good health.

The V gene is TRBV7-2, the J gene TRBJ1-1; D not resolved. The V end was cut by 5 bases, the J end by 1 base, with 11 bases between. The CDR3 covers 14 residues. Germline V gives CDR1 SGHTA, CDR2 FQGNSA. The CDR3 protein is CASSQTTANTEAFF. CDR3 DNA: TGTGCCAGCAGCCAAACCACAGCGAACACTGAAGCTTTCTTT.

This sequence joins TRBV6-5 and TRBJ2-7, with unresolved D. CDR1 and CDR2 from the germline V gene are MNHEY and SVGAGI. Trimming took off 10 bases at V and 2 bases at J, with 15 bases between the two ends. The CDR3 has 13 amino acids. The CDR3 bases are TGTGCCACCTCTCGAGGCGCCACCTACGAGCAGTACTTC. Protein product: CATSRGATYEQYF.

J is TRBJ2-1 and V is TRBV18; D remains ambiguous. CDR3 size: 13 residues. Germline CDR1 and CDR2: KGHSH and LQKENI. With 1 base removed from V and 8 bases from J, the gap between germline ends came to 9 bases. The CDR3 reads CASSPLNDDEQFF. CDR3 DNA: TGTGCCAGCTCACCACTTAACGATGATGAGCAGTTCTTC.

This chain joins TRBV6-1 and TRBJ2-7, with 9 bases identical to TRBD2. The CDR3 runs to 16 residues. CDR1 and CDR2 from the germline V gene are MNHNS and SASEGT. The trim removed 4 bases at V and 4 bases at J, leaving 11 bases unmatched. For the CDR3, the DNA is TGTGCCAGCAGTGCCCCAGGGAGCGGGAGGTGGTACGAGCAGTACTTC. Translation: CASSAPGSGRWYEQYF.

In DNA, the CDR3 is TGTGCCAGCAGTTACGGGTCGGGGTCTGGGGCCAACGTCCTGACTTTC. Translating it yields CASSYGSGSGANVLTF. This chain links TRBV6-5 with TRBJ2-6; D may be TRBD2 (5 bases). Trimming pared 2 bases from V and 1 base from J, leaving 9 bases between. The CDR3 extends over 16 amino acids. Germline V CDR1 and CDR2: MNHEY, SVGAGI.

The gene calls are TRBV5-4 and TRBJ2-4; TRBD1 matches at 10 bases. The trim removed 0 bases at V and 1 base at J, leaving 1 base unmatched. The CDR3 runs 16 residues. Germline lookup yields CDR1 SGHNT and CDR2 YYREEE (reference sequence). Here the CDR3 reads CASSLGTGGAKNIQYF. The CDR3 DNA reads TGTGCCAGCAGCTTGGGGACAGGGGGTGCCAAAAACATTCAGTACTTC.

The chain joins TRBV5-1 to TRBJ2-2, with 8 bases identical to TRBD1. V gave up 4 bases and J gave up 8 bases; unmatched junction bases: 7. Germline CDR1 is SGHRS and CDR2 is YFSETQ. The CDR3 loop spans 14 amino acids. The CDR3, as DNA: TGCGCCAGCAGCCCGGGACAGGCGTCGGGGGAGCTGTTTTTT. This translates into CASSPGQASGELFF. The full variable domain, its missing parts supplied by reference TRBV5-1 and TRBJ2-2, is KAGVTQTPRYLIKTRGQQVTLSCSPISGHRSVSWYQQTPGQGLQFLFEYFSETQRNKGNFPGRFSGRQFSNSRSEMNVSTLELGDSALYLCASSPGQASGELFFGEGSRLTVL.

The DNA of the CDR3 is TGTGCCAGCAGCCGGGACCTCCTTGAAGCTTTCTTT. Protein product: CASSRDLLEAFF. This rearrangement joins TRBV6-2 or TRBV6-3 to TRBJ1-1, with D possibly TRBD1 on 5 matching bases. Per germline, CDR1 MNHEY and CDR2 SVGEGT. The CDR3 is 12 amino acids. Trimming pared 6 bases from V and 7 bases from J, leaving 12 bases between.

CDR3 sequence: CASSLVTGTEQYF. CDR3 nucleotide sequence: TGTGCCAGCAGCTTAGTTACGGGGACCGAGCAGTACTTC. The V and J genes are TRBV7-9 and TRBJ2-7, with D perhaps given as TRBD1 or TRBD2 (5 bases each). Per the germline V gene, CDR1 is SEHNR and CDR2 is FQNEAQ (reference sequence). The germline V and J ends were trimmed by 1 base and 6 bases, with 10 bases remaining between them. This CDR3 spans 13 amino acids.

The chain couples TRBV7-9 to TRBJ2-1; 8 nucleotides line up with TRBD2. V lost 5 bases and J lost 9; bases outside the gene matches: 9. Germline V gene data show CDR1 as SEHNR and CDR2 as FQNEAQ (reference sequence). The CDR3 covers 14 residues. The CDR3 is CASSRTSRGGEQFF. Written as DNA, the CDR3 is TGTGCCAGCAGCCGGACTAGCCGAGGAGGTGAGCAGTTCTTC.

Only one count was recorded for this clone. CDR3 protein: CASSVQGNTGELFF. The CDR3 DNA follows: TGTGCCAGCAGTGTGCAAGGGAACACCGGGGAGCTGTTTTTT. This chain connects TRBV2 to TRBJ2-2; D unresolved. The CDR3 totals 14 residues. Germline V gene sequence: CDR1 SNHLY, CDR2 FYNNEI. V lost 4 bases, J lost 1 base, and 7 bases lay in between. Drawing the rest from reference TRBV2 and TRBJ2-2, the complete variable domain is EPEVTQTPSHQVTQMGQEVILRCVPISNHLYFYWYRQILGQKVEFLVSFYNNEISEKSEIFDDQFSVERPDGSNFTLKIRSTKLEDSAMYFCASSVQGNTGELFFGEGSRLTVL.

This chain links TRBV5-1 with TRBJ2-7; D perhaps matches TRBD2 (5 bases). CDR3 length: 15 amino acids. Deletions cut 0 bases from V and 5 bases from J, with 15 bases between. Looked up from germline, CDR1 is SGHRS and CDR2 is YFSETQ. CDR3 residues: CASSLALAGSNEQYF. CDR3 sequence (DNA): TGCGCCAGCAGCTTGGCCTTGGCGGGTAGTAACGAGCAGTACTTC.

The chain combines TRBV7-9 with TRBJ1-6; TRBD1 matches at 7 bases. Trimming at V came to 4 bases and at J to 7 bases, leaving 4 bases not matched to a gene. CDR1 and CDR2 (germline): SEHNR, FQNEAQ (reference sequence). This CDR3 has 14 amino acids. The CDR3 reads CASSSGTENSPLHF. CDR3 nucleotide sequence: TGTGCCAGCAGCTCCGGGACAGAAAATTCACCCCTCCACTTT.

The chain links TRBV19 to TRBJ2-1; possible D gene TRBD1, 6 bases. Deletions cut 7 bases from V and 0 bases from J, with 13 bases between. Looked up from germline, CDR1 is LNHDA and CDR2 is SQIVND (reference sequence). The CDR3 has 15 amino acids. CDR3 nucleotide sequence: TGTGCCAGTAACCCAGCGGACAGCTCCTACAATGAGCAGTTCTTC. Amino acid sequence: CASNPADSSYNEQFF.

J is TRBJ2-3 and V is TRBV7-3, with D perhaps TRBD2 (5 bases). V was shortened by 5 bases and J by 1 base, with 10 bases between the two germline ends. The length of the CDR3 is 14 residues. Germline V gene data show CDR1 as SGHTA and CDR2 as FQGTGA. CDR3 bases: TGTGCCAGCAGCCTTTACGGGGGCACAGATACGCAGTATTTT. It encodes CASSLYGGTDTQYF.

The chain employs TRBV28 and TRBJ2-3; 7 bases match TRBD2. J lost 5 bases, V lost 5 bases, and 10 bases had no gene match. Germline assignment: CDR1 MDHEN and CDR2 SYDVKM. The CDR3 is 15 residues long. The chain's CDR3 is CASSLSGRGIDTQYF. As DNA, the CDR3 is TGTGCCAGCAGTCTTAGCGGGCGAGGTATAGATACGCAGTATTTT.

J is TRBJ1-4 and V is TRBV5-5; possibly TRBD1 for D (6 bases). The germline V gene encodes CDR1 SGHKS and CDR2 YYEKEE (reference sequence). V dropped 2 bases and J dropped 3 bases, with 14 bases sitting between them. This CDR3 is built from 16 residues. In DNA form, the CDR3 reads TGTGCCAGCAGCTTTAAAGAGGGACAAGCTAATGAAAAACTGTTTTTT. This translates into CASSFKEGQANEKLFF.

This clone has a single count. The chain joins TRBV19 to TRBJ1-2; no reliable D call. The CDR3 is 13 amino acids. The V and J ends lost 5 bases and 4 bases respectively, with 11 bases between them. Germline CDR1 reads LNHDA; CDR2 reads SQIVND (reference sequence). CDR3 in DNA: TGTGCCAGTAGTGTAACAGCATCCTATGGCTACACCTTC. This codes for CASSVTASYGYTF. Full variable domain (remainder filled in from reference TRBV19 and TRBJ1-2): DGGITQSPKYLFRKEGQNVTLSCEQNLNHDAMYWYRQDPGQGLRLIYYSQIVNDFQKGDIAEGYSVSREKKESFPLTVTSAQKNPTAFYLCASSVTASYGYTFGSGTRLTVV.

The chain recombines TRBV9 with TRBJ2-3; D uncertain. Trimming pared 1 base from V and 2 bases from J, leaving 8 bases between. The CDR3 totals 14 residues. Germline V gene lookup returns CDR1 SGDLS and CDR2 YYNGEE. CDR3 in DNA: TGTGCCAGCAGCGTAAGGGTAGACACAGATACGCAGTATTTT. As protein: CASSVRVDTDTQYF.

V usage is TRBV18 and J usage is TRBJ2-7, with unresolved D. Germline V CDR1 and CDR2: KGHSH, LQKENI. V was shortened by 0 bases and J by 1 base, with 7 bases between the two germline ends. The CDR3 is 14 residues long. CDR3 loop: CASSPPGSSYEQYF. The CDR3 DNA sequence: TGTGCCAGCTCACCACCGGGCAGTTCCTACGAGCAGTACTTC.

V and J are TRBV18 and TRBJ2-2, with 11 bases identical to TRBD2. The junction had 7 bases not matched to a gene; V was cut back by 5 bases and J by 5 bases. This CDR3 region has 16 residues. Germline loops: CDR1 KGHSH, CDR2 LQKENI. The CDR3 DNA reads TGTGCCAGCTCAGCGGGACTAGCGGACTATACCGGGGAGCTGTTTTTT. It translates to CASSAGLADYTGELFF.

This sequence joins TRBV29-1 and TRBJ2-3, with 7 bases matching TRBD1. This CDR3 region has 13 residues. The V gene's germline CDR1 is SQVTM and CDR2 ANQGSEA. J gave up 1 base and V 8 bases, and 6 bases lay outside the gene matches. The CDR3 DNA reads TGCAGCATAAGACAGGGAGGCACAGATACGCAGTATTTT. This codes for CSIRQGGTDTQYF.

The rearrangement uses TRBV20-1 and TRBJ2-1, with D unclear. This CDR3 comprises 13 residues. V dropped 3 bases and J dropped 6 bases, with 12 bases sitting between them. Germline V gene data show CDR1 as DFQATT and CDR2 as SNEGSKA (reference sequence). CDR3 sequence: CSASGLGLNEQFF. CDR3 sequence (DNA): TGCAGTGCTAGTGGTTTAGGCCTCAATGAGCAGTTCTTC.

The chain links TRBV30 to TRBJ2-7, with 11 bases lining up with TRBD1. The J segment lost 6 bases and the V segment lost 3 bases, leaving 10 bases of the junction unmatched. Looked up from germline, CDR1 is GTSNPN and CDR2 is SVGIG (reference sequence). The CDR3 length is 15 residues. Here the CDR3 DNA reads TGTGCCTGGAGGGGGACAGGGGGAAAAAGGGTCGAGCAGTACTTC. Translation gives CAWRGTGGKRVEQYF. Full variable domain (rest looked up from reference TRBV30 and TRBJ2-7): SQTIHQWPATLVQPVGSPLSLECTVEGTSNPNLYWYRQAAGRGLQLLFYSVGIGQISSEVPQNLSASRPQDRQFILSSKKLLLSDSGFYLCAWRGTGGKRVEQYFGPGTRLTVT.

The rearrangement uses TRBV5-4 and TRBJ1-1, with a weak D call TRBD1 (5 bases). Germline V CDR1 and CDR2: SGHNT, YYREEE (reference sequence). The CDR3 has 15 residues. Trimming took 0 bases from V and 7 from J, leaving 16 bases between them. CDR3 amino acids: CASSLGGVDTIEAFF. CDR3 DNA: TGTGCCAGCAGCTTGGGGGGTGTGGACACTATTGAAGCTTTCTTT.

The chain employs TRBV18 and TRBJ1-5, with D uncertain. CDR1 and CDR2 from the germline V gene are KGHSH and LQKENI. Trimming took off 6 bases at V and 4 bases at J, with 13 bases between the two ends. The CDR3 covers 14 residues. CDR3 sequence reads: CASSQTGENQPQHF. The CDR3, as DNA: TGTGCCAGCTCGCAGACTGGGGAAAATCAGCCCCAGCATTTT.

The chain couples TRBV9 to TRBJ2-7; 9 positions match TRBD2. The CDR3 length is 15 residues. V trimming: 3 bases; J trimming: 6 bases; junction bases outside the gene matches: 10. The germline V gene has CDR1 SGDLS and CDR2 YYNGEE. Here the CDR3 reads CASSETLAGAGEQYF. The CDR3 region has the DNA TGTGCCAGCAGCGAAACATTAGCGGGAGCTGGCGAGCAGTACTTC.

The CDR3 DNA sequence: TGTGCCAGCAGCTTACGGTTAGAGAAGGGGGTTGGACAGCCCCAGCATTTT. Translated: CASSLRLEKGVGQPQHF. The J gene is TRBJ1-5, the V gene TRBV7-8, with TRBD1 as a possible D gene (6 bases). V was clipped by 2 bases and J by 7 bases, with 21 bases between them. The CDR3 has 17 residues. CDR1 is SGHVS and CDR2 is FQNEAQ in the germline V gene. The full variable domain, with the rest looked up from reference TRBV7-8 and TRBJ1-5, is GAGVSQSPRYKVAKRGQDVALRCDPISGHVSLFWYQQALGQGPEFLTYFQNEAQLDKSGLPSDRFFAERPEGSVSTLKIQRTQQEDSAVYLCASSLRLEKGVGQPQHFGDGTRLSIL.

J is TRBJ1-5 and V is TRBV28, with D perhaps matching TRBD1 (5 bases). Per germline, CDR1 MDHEN and CDR2 SYDVKM. The germline V and J ends were trimmed by 3 bases and 12 bases, with 15 bases remaining between them. This CDR3 has 13 amino acids. The CDR3 sequence is CASSFGGETYQHF. CDR3 in DNA: TGTGCCAGCAGTTTTGGGGGGGAGACATACCAGCATTTT.

CDR3 nucleotides: TGTGCCAGCAGTGAATTGGCTAGCGGGAGTGGGGAGCAGTTCTTC. Translation gives CASSELASGSGEQFF. The V and J genes are TRBV25-1 and TRBJ2-1, with 10 bases that match TRBD2. The CDR3 length is 15 residues. V shed 1 base, J shed 10 bases, and the junction held 7 bases outside the gene matches. Per germline, CDR1 MGHDK and CDR2 SYGVNS.

The chain couples TRBV14 to TRBJ2-1; D call uncertain. The germline gives CDR1 SGHDN, CDR2 FVKESK. This CDR3 region has 13 residues. Trimming cost V 3 bases and J 9 bases, with 12 bases left between them. The CDR3 loop is CASSQSWEGEQFF. The CDR3, as DNA: TGTGCCAGCAGCCAGTCCTGGGAAGGTGAGCAGTTCTTC.